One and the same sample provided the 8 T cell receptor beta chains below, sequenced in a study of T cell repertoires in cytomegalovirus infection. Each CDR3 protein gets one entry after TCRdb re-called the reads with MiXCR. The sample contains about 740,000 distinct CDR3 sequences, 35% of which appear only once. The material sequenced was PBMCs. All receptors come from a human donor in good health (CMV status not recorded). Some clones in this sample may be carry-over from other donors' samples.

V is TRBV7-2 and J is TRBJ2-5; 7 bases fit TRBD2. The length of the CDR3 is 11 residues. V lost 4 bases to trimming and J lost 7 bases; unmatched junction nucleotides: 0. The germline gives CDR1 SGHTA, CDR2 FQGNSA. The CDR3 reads CASSSSGTQYF. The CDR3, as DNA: TGTGCCAGCAGCTCTAGCGGGACCCAGTACTTC. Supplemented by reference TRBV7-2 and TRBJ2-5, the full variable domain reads GAGVSQSPSNKVTEKGKDVELRCDPISGHTALYWYRQSLGQGLEFLIYFQGNSAPDKSGLPSDRFSAERTGGSVSTLTIQRTQQEDSAVYLCASSSSGTQYFGPGTRLLVL.

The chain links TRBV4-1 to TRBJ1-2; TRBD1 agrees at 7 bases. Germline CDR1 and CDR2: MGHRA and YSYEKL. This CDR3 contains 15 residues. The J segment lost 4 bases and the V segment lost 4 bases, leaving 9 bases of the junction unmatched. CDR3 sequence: CASSPRQGSVYGYTF. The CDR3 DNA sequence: TGCGCCAGCAGCCCCCGACAGGGCTCCGTCTATGGCTACACCTTC.

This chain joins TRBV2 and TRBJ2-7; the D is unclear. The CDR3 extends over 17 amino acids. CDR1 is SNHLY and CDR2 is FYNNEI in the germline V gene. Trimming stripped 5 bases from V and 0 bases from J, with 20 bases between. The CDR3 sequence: CASSIGIEGRFSYEQYF. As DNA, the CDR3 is TGTGCCAGCAGTATCGGAATAGAAGGTCGGTTCTCCTACGAGCAGTACTTC. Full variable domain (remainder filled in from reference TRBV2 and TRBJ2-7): EPEVTQTPSHQVTQMGQEVILRCVPISNHLYFYWYRQILGQKVEFLVSFYNNEISEKSEIFDDQFSVERPDGSNFTLKIRSTKLEDSAMYFCASSIGIEGRFSYEQYFGPGTRLTVT.

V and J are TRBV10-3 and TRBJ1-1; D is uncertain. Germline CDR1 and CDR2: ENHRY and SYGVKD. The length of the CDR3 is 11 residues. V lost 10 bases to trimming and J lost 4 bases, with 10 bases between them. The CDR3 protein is CATLNLTEAFF. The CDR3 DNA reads TGTGCCACCTTGAACCTCACTGAAGCTTTCTTT.

The chain's CDR3 is CASSLWGGLANEQYF. The CDR3, as DNA: TGTGCCAGCAGCCTTTGGGGGGGACTAGCAAACGAGCAGTACTTC. V and J are TRBV7-9 and TRBJ2-7, with TRBD2 matching 9 bases. This CDR3 region has 15 residues. V shed 5 bases, J shed 5 bases, and the junction held 10 bases outside the gene matches. Germline assignment: CDR1 SEHNR and CDR2 FQNEAQ (reference sequence).

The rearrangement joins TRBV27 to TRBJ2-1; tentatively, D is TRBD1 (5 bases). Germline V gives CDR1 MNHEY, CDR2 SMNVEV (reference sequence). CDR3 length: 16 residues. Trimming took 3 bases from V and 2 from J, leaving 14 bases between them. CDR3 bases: TGTGCCAGCAGTTTGTTGACAGTCTGGCCCTACAATGAGCAGTTCTTC. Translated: CASSLLTVWPYNEQFF.

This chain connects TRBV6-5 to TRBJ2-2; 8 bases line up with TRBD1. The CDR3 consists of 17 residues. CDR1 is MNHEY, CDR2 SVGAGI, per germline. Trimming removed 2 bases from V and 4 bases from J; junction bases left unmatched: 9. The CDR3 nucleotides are TGTGCCAGCAGTTACGGAGTCGGGACAGGTCGCACCGGGGAGCTGTTTTTT. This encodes CASSYGVGTGRTGELFF.

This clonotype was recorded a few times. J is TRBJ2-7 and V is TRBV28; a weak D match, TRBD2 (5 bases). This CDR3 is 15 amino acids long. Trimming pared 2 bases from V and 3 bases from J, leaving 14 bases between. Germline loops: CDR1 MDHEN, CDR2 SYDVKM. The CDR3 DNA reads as TGTGCCAGCAGTTTAGGTCGGGGAAGCCGCTACGAGCAGTACTTC. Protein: CASSLGRGSRYEQYF.